Described below is a single TCR beta chain sequence and its context. Its antigen is unknown. The CDR3 runs to 16 residues. Germline values: CDR1 MNHEY, CDR2 SVGAGI. The trim removed 0 bases at V and 1 base at J, leaving 5 bases unmatched. A sample-barcoded 5' primer and a J-beta primer mix were used in a second PCR of roughly 7 to 11 cycles. TCRdb passed the 5' RACE reads through MiXCR, listing each CDR3 protein once. The sample yields 1.5 million to 1.8 million distinct CDR3 sequences, around 40% seen once. The data were taken from a study of blood T cells in healthy people across ages. About the study: There was about one barcoded beta molecule captured by template switching per two T cells.

Study-level findings and limits: Expanded clonotype shifts may have been confounded, as the donors had an unknown CMV status.

The receptor comes from a woman aged 18-29 years in good health. The J gene is TRBJ1-2, the V gene TRBV6-5; 7 nucleotides match TRBD1. The sequencing input was blood. In DNA, the CDR3 is TGTGCCAGCAGTTACTCCTGGCAGGGGGATAACTATGGCTACACCTTC. This codes for CASSYSWQGDNYGYTF.